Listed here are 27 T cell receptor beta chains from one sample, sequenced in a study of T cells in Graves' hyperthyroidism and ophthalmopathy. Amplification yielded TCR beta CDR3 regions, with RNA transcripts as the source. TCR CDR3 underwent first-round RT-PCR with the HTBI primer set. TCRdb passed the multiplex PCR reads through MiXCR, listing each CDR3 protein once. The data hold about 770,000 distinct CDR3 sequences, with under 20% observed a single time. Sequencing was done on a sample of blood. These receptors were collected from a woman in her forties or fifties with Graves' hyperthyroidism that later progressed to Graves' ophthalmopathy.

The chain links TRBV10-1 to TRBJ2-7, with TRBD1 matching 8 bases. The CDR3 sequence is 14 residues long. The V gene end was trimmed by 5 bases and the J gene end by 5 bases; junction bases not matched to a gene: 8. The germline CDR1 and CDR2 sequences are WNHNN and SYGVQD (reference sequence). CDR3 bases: TGCGCCAGCAGTTCCGGACAGGGAGAGGACGAGCAGTACTTC. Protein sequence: CASSSGQGEDEQYF.

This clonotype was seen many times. CDR3 loop: CASSSALRGTEAFF. The CDR3 DNA sequence: TGCGCCAGCAGCTCCGCACTTAGAGGCACTGAAGCTTTCTTT. The chain employs TRBV5-1 and TRBJ1-1; D gene unclear. CDR3 length: 14 residues. Germline CDR1 is SGHRS and CDR2 is YFSETQ. Trimming took off 3 bases at V and 4 bases at J, with 13 bases between the two ends.

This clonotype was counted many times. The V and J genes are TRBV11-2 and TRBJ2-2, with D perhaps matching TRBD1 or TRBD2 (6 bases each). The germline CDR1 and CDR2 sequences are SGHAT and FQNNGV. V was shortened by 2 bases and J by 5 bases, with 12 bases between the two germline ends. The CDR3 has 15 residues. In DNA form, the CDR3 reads TGTGCCAGCAGCTTACAACAGGGAGGAACCGGGGAGCTGTTTTTT. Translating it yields CASSLQQGGTGELFF.

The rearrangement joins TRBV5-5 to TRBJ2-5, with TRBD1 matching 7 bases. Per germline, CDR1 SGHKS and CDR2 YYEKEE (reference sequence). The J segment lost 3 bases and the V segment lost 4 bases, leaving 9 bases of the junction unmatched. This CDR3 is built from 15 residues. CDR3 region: CASSQYRDSEETQYF. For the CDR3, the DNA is TGTGCCAGCAGCCAATACCGGGACAGCGAAGAGACCCAGTACTTC.

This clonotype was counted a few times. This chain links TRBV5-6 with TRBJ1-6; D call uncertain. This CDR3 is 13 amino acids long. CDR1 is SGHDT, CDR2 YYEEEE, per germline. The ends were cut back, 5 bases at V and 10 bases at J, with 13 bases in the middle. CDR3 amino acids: CASRVGTSSPLHF. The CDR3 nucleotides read TGTGCCAGCAGAGTGGGTACTAGCTCACCCCTCCACTTT. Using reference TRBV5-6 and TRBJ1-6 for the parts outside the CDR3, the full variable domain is DAGVTQSPTHLIKTRGQQVTLRCSPKSGHDTVSWYQQALGQGPQFIFQYYEEEERQRGNFPDRFSGHQFPNYSSELNVNALLLGDSALYLCASRVGTSSPLHFGNGTRLTVT.

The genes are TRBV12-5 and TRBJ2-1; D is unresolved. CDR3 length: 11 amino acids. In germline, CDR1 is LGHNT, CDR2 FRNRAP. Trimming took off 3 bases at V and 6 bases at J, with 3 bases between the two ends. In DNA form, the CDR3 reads TGTGCTAGTGGTTTAGGCAATGAGCAGTTCTTC. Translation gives CASGLGNEQFF.

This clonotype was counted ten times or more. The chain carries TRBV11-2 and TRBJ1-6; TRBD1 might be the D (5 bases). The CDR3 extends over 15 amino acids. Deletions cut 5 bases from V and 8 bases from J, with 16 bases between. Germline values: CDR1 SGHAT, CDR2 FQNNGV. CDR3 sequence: CASSPDGLGHSPLHF. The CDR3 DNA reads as TGTGCCAGCAGCCCGGACGGCCTGGGGCATTCACCCCTCCACTTT. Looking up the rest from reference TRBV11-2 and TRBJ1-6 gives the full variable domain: EAGVAQSPRYKIIEKRQSVAFWCNPISGHATLYWYQQILGQGPKLLIQFQNNGVVDDSQLPKDRFSAERLKGVDSTLKIQPAKLEDSAVYLCASSPDGLGHSPLHFGNGTRLTVT.

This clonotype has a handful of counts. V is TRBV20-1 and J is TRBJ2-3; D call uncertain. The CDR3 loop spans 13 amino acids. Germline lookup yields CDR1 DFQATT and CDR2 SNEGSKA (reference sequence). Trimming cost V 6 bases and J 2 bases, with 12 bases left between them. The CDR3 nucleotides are TGCAGTGCCACGGGCCCCTCCACAGATACGCAGTATTTT. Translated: CSATGPSTDTQYF.

The CDR3 region is CASSLARGRASNTGELFF. Here the CDR3 DNA reads TGTGCCAGCAGCTTGGCCCGGGGCAGGGCTTCGAACACCGGGGAGCTGTTTTTT. This chain links TRBV5-4 with TRBJ2-2; D assignment may be TRBD1 or TRBD2 (5 bases each). Germline V gives CDR1 SGHNT, CDR2 YYREEE (reference sequence). This CDR3 contains 18 residues. Trimming stripped 0 bases from V and 0 bases from J, with 15 bases between.

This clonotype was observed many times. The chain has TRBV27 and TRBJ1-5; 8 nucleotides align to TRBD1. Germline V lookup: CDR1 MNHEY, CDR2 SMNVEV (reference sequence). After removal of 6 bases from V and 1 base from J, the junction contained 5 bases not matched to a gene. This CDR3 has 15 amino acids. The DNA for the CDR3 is TGTGCCAGCAGCTTAGACAGGGGAAGCAATCAGCCCCAGCATTTT. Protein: CASSLDRGSNQPQHF.

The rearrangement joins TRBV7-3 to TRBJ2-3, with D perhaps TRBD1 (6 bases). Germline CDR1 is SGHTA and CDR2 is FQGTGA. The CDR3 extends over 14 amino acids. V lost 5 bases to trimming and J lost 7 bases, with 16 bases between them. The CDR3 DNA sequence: TGTGCCAGCAGCCGGGCCGAACAGGGAAATACGCAGTATTTT. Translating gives CASSRAEQGNTQYF. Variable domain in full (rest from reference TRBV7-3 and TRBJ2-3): GAGVSQTPSNKVTEKGKYVELRCDPISGHTALYWYRQSLGQGPEFLIYFQGTGAADDSGLPNDRFFAVRPEGSVSTLKIQRTERGDSAVYLCASSRAEQGNTQYFGPGTRLTVL.

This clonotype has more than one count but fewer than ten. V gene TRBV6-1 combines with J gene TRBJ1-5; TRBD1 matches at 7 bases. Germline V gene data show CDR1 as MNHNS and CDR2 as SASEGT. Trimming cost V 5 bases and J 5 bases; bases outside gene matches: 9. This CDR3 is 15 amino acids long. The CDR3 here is CASSQTGLGDQPQHF. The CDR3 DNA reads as TGTGCCAGCAGTCAGACAGGGTTGGGGGATCAGCCCCAGCATTTT.

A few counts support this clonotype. The CDR3 region is CASSPTGGPETQYF. The DNA of the CDR3 is TGTGCCAGCAGTCCCACCGGGGGACCGGAGACCCAGTACTTC. The genes are TRBV2 and TRBJ2-5, with TRBD2 as a possible D gene (6 bases). The CDR3 contains 14 residues. Germline V lookup: CDR1 SNHLY, CDR2 FYNNEI. V was cut by 5 bases and J by 5 bases, with 15 bases left in between.

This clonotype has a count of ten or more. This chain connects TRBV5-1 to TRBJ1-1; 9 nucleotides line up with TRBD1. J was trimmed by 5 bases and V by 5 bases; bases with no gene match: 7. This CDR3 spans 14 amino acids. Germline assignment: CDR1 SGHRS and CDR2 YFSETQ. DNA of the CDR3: TGCGCCAGCAGAGAGGACAGGGGTATAACTGAAGCTTTCTTT. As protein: CASREDRGITEAFF.

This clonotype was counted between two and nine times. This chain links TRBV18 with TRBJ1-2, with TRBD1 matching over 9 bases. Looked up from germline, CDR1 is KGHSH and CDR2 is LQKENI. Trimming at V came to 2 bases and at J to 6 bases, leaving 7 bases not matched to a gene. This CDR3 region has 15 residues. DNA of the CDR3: TGTGCCAGCTCACCATCCGGACAGGGGAACAATGGCTACACCTTC. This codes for CASSPSGQGNNGYTF.

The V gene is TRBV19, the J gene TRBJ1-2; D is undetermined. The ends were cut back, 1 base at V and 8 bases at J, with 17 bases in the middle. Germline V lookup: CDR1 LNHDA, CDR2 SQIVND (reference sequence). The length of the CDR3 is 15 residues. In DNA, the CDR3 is TGTGCCAGTAGTATAGTTGAGACCCCTTGGAGAGGCTACACCTTC. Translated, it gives CASSIVETPWRGYTF.

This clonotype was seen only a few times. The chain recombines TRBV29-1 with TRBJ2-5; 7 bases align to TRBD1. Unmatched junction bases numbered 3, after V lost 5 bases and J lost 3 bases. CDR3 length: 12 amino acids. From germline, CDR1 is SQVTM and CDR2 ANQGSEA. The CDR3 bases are TGCAGCGTTACAGGGGTTGAAGAGACCCAGTACTTC. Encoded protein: CSVTGVEETQYF.

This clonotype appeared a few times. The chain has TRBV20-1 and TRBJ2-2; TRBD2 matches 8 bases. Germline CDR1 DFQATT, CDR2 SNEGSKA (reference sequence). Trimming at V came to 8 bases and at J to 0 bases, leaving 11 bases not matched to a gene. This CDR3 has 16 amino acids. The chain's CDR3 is CSHTGGGQANTGELFF. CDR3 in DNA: TGCAGTCACACCGGGGGGGGGCAAGCGAACACCGGGGAGCTGTTTTTT.

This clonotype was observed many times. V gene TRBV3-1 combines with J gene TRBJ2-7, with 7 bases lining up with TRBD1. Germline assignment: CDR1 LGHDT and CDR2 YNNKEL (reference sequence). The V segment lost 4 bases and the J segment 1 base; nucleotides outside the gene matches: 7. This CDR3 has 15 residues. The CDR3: CASSLDRVSSYEQYF. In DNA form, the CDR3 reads TGTGCCAGCAGCCTCGACAGGGTATCGTCCTACGAGCAGTACTTC.

In nucleotides, the CDR3 is TGTGCCAGCAGCTTAAATGCACAAGAGACCCAGTACTTC. It specifies CASSLNAQETQYF. The chain has TRBV7-3 and TRBJ2-5, with D uncertain. The V end lost 1 base, the J end lost 2 bases, and 5 bases lay between the germline ends. Looked up from germline, CDR1 is SGHTA and CDR2 is FQGTGA. The CDR3 has 13 amino acids.

The CDR3 spells CASSLAATGLGDTQYF. CDR3 coding DNA: TGCGCCAGCAGCTTGGCAGCGACAGGCTTAGGAGATACGCAGTATTTT. This chain joins TRBV5-1 and TRBJ2-3; TRBD1 might be the D (6 bases). The germline gives CDR1 SGHRS, CDR2 YFSETQ. V was shortened by 0 bases and J by 5 bases, with 16 bases between the two germline ends. The CDR3 totals 16 residues.

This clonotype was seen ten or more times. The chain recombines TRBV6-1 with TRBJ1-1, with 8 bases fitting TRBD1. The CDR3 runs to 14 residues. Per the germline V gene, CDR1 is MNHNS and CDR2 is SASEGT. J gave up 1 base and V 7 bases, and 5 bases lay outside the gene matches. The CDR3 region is CASILTGGNTEAFF. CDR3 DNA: TGTGCCAGCATCCTAACAGGGGGGAACACTGAAGCTTTCTTT.

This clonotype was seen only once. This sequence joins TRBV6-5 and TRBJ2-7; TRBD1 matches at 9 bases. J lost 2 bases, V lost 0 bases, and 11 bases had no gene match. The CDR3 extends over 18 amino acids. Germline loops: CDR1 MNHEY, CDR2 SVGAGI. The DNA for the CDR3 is TGTGCCAGCAGTTACTCGATCTTCTCTGGGACAGGGCCCTACGAGCAGTACTTC. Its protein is CASSYSIFSGTGPYEQYF.

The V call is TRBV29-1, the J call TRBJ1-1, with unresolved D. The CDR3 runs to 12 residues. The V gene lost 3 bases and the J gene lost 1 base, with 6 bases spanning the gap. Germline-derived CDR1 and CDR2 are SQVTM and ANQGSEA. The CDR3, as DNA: TGCAGCGTTGAGTCCCCGAACACTGAAGCTTTCTTT. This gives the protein CSVESPNTEAFF.

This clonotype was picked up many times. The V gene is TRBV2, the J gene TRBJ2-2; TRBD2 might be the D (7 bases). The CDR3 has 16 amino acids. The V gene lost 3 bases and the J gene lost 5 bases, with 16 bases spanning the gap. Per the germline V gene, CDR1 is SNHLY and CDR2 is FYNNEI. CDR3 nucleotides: TGTGCCAGCAGTGACAGGGGAGGGTCTTGGACCGGGGAGCTGTTTTTT. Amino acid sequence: CASSDRGGSWTGELFF. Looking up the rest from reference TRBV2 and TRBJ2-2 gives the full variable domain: EPEVTQTPSHQVTQMGQEVILRCVPISNHLYFYWYRQILGQKVEFLVSFYNNEISEKSEIFDDQFSVERPDGSNFTLKIRSTKLEDSAMYFCASSDRGGSWTGELFFGEGSRLTVL.

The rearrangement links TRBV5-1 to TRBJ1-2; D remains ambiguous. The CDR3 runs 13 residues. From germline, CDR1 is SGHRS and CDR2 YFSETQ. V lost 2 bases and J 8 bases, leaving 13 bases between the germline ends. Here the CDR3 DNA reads TGCGCCAGCAGCTTCGACGGACTTGGGGGCTACACCTTC. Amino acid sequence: CASSFDGLGGYTF.

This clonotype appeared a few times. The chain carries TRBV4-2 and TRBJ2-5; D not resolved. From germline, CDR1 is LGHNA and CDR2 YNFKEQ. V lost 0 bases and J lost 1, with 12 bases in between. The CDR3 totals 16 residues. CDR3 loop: CASSQDFRDFQETQYF. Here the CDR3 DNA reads TGTGCCAGCAGCCAAGATTTTAGAGACTTCCAAGAGACCCAGTACTTC.